These T cell receptor beta chains were read from a single sample in a study of T cells in Graves' hyperthyroidism and ophthalmopathy. TCRdb independently ran MiXCR on the multiplex PCR reads; one entry per CDR3 protein. The sample shows roughly 500,000 distinct CDR3 sequences, just over 45% of them seen only once. Sequenced: peripheral blood or thyroid tissue (not recorded which). The source of these receptors is an adult woman with Graves' disease, either hyperthyroidism or ophthalmopathy (not recorded which). CDR3s include the opening cysteine and the closing phenylalanine or tryptophan. The order of the fields is J gene, clone size, D gene, V gene, CDR3 DNA, CDR3 protein. D genes are given only for firm matches. Not every row has a clone size; where given, it reads once, few, many or a size class.

>TRBJ1-1|NA|NA|TRBV11-2
TGTGCCAGCAGCTTAGGAGACAGCAGGAAAGCTTTCTTT
CASSLGDSRKAFF
>TRBJ1-2|many|NA|TRBV7-9
TGTGCCAGCAGCTCCGGGGCCACCCCCTATGGCTACACCTTC
CASSSGATPYGYTF
>TRBJ1-6|many|NA|TRBV7-8
TGTGCCAGCAGCTCCCTATTTGGGGCGAATTCACCCCTCCACTTT
CASSSLFGANSPLHF
>TRBJ1-1|many|NA|TRBV6-1
TGTGCCAGCAGTGAAGGCGACGGACAGAACACTGAAGCTTTCTTT
CASSEGDGQNTEAFF
>TRBJ2-6|few|NA|TRBV28
TGTGCCAGCAGTTTATCAGGGGAATCTGGGGCCAACGTCCTGACTTTC
CASSLSGESGANVLTF
>TRBJ2-7|many|NA|TRBV6-5
TGTGCCAGCAGTTTTAGGCCGATCGACGAGCAGTACTTC
CASSFRPIDEQYF
>TRBJ1-2|NA|NA|TRBV20-1
TGCAGTGCTAGCGGGGTAGGACTAACCTATGGCTACACCTTC
CSASGVGLTYGYTF
>TRBJ2-7|many|TRBD2|TRBV7-2
TGTGCCAGCAGTGGCGGGGGGTTTCCCCTGGAGCAGTACTTC
CASSGGGFPLEQYF
>TRBJ1-5|NA|NA|TRBV12-3/TRBV12-4
TGTGCCAGCAGTTGGGCAGGCAATCAGCCCCAGCATTTT
CASSWAGNQPQHF
>TRBJ1-3|many|NA|TRBV9
TGTGCCAGCAGCGTACTGAGTACTGGAAACACCATATATTTT
CASSVLSTGNTIYF
>TRBJ1-2|NA|NA|TRBV7-2
TGTGCCAGCAGGGGCCAAGGGACTAACTATGGCTACACCTTC
CASRGQGTNYGYTF
>TRBJ2-7|few|NA|TRBV29-1
TGCAGCGTGATTGACGGGGTTGTCTCCTACGAGCAGTACTTC
CSVIDGVVSYEQYF
>TRBJ2-7|NA|NA|TRBV9
TGTGCCAGCAGCGGATCCCGGACTGCGCGCTACGAGCAGTACTTC
CASSGSRTARYEQYF
>TRBJ2-5|many|NA|TRBV7-8
TGTGCCACTATGAGAGTGGCAGAGACCCAGTACTTC
CATMRVAETQYF
>TRBJ1-4|many|NA|TRBV11-2
TGTGCCAGCAGCCCCGAGGAGCCCCCGAGGAGTGAAAAACTGTTTTTT
CASSPEEPPRSEKLFF
>TRBJ1-2|many|NA|TRBV18
TGTGCCAGCTCACCACCGGCCGAGGATGGCTACACCTTC
CASSPPAEDGYTF
>TRBJ1-1|NA|NA|TRBV15
TGTGCCACCAGTCGGACGGGGGGGAACACTGAAGCTTTCTTT
CATSRTGGNTEAFF
>TRBJ1-5|NA|NA|TRBV7-2
TGTGCCAGCAGCTCCTGGCCCCAGCATTTT
CASSSWPQHF
>TRBJ1-2|NA|TRBD1|TRBV7-9
TGTGCCAGCAGCCTACGTCGGGGAAAGGGGGCTGGCTACACCTTC
CASSLRRGKGAGYTF
>TRBJ1-2|NA|TRBD1|TRBV12-3/TRBV12-4
TGTGCCAGCAGCGGCTCCTGGGGGACAGGGGGCGCGAGGGACTATGGCTACACCTTC
CASSGSWGTGGARDYGYTF
>TRBJ2-5|NA|NA|TRBV10-3
TGTGCCACAAATCCAACGGGAGAGGAGGCCCAGTACTTC
CATNPTGEEAQYF
>TRBJ2-5|many|TRBD2|TRBV5-1
TGCGCCAGCAGCTCCAAACCGGGACTAGCGGGACCAGGGGCACACTCGGCACGGGAGACCCAGTACTTC
CASSSKPGLAGPGAHSARETQYF
>TRBJ1-1|many|TRBD1|TRBV7-9
TGTGCCAGCAGCCAGACAGGGTATGGGACTGAAGCTTTCTTT
CASSQTGYGTEAFF
>TRBJ2-7|many|NA|TRBV11-2
TGTGCCAGCAGCCGTAGCGGAAGCTCCTACGAGCAGTACTTC
CASSRSGSSYEQYF
>TRBJ1-5|many|NA|TRBV7-9
TGTGCCAGCAGCTCTTCGCGGGGGGTTACCAATCAGCCCCAGCATTTT
CASSSSRGVTNQPQHF
>TRBJ1-6|NA|NA|TRBV19
TGTGCCAGTAACACAGGGACCGGGGCATCACCCCTCCACTTT
CASNTGTGASPLHF
>TRBJ2-5|many|NA|TRBV5-6
TGTGCCAGCAGCGCCCAGATGGAGGAGACCCAGTACTTC
CASSAQMEETQYF
>TRBJ2-7|many|NA|TRBV12-3/TRBV12-4
TGTGCCAGCAGTCGGACTAGCCGGGACAGGGAGCAGTACTTC
CASSRTSRDREQYF
>TRBJ1-2|few|TRBD1|TRBV14
TGTGCCAGCAGCCACGGGACAGACTACACCTTC
CASSHGTDYTF
>TRBJ1-6|NA|NA|TRBV10-3
TGTGCCATCAGTGAGAGACAGCATGATTCACCCCTCCACTTT
CAISERQHDSPLHF
>TRBJ2-7|many|NA|TRBV29-1
TGCAGCGTCGGGTACGCCTACGAGCAGTACTTC
CSVGYAYEQYF
>TRBJ2-5|NA|NA|TRBV20-1
TGCAGTGTACGGACAGCAAGCGGAGGGACCCAGTACTTC
CSVRTASGGTQYF
>TRBJ2-7|NA|NA|TRBV11-2
TGTGCCAGCAGCTCACGGGGGTTCTACGAGCAGTACTTC
CASSSRGFYEQYF
>TRBJ2-1|NA|TRBD2|TRBV5-1
TGCGCCAGCAGCAGGGGACTAGCGGGTAACAATGAGCAGTTCTTC
CASSRGLAGNNEQFF
>TRBJ2-7|many|NA|TRBV7-2
TGTGCCAGCATCGAAGCGGGCGCAAGCTCCTACGAGCAGTACTTC
CASIEAGASSYEQYF
>TRBJ2-7|few|NA|TRBV7-9
TGTGCCAGCAGCTTAGTTGACAGTCGATCCTACGAGCAGTACTTC
CASSLVDSRSYEQYF
>TRBJ1-2|many|NA|TRBV6-1
TGTGCCAGCAGTCCTCAGCGAAACTATGGCTACACCTTC
CASSPQRNYGYTF
>TRBJ2-7|many|TRBD1|TRBV6-2/TRBV6-3
TGTGCCAGCAGTCCGACAGGGACCTACGAGCAGTACTTC
CASSPTGTYEQYF
>TRBJ2-7|NA|NA|TRBV10-3
TGTGCCATCAGGCCTGGGGACTCCTACGAGCAGTACTTC
CAIRPGDSYEQYF
>TRBJ2-7|NA|NA|TRBV25-1
TGTGCCAGCAGTGAATCCGGTCCCGGAACGAGAGCTACGCAGCAGTACTTC
CASSESGPGTRATQQYF
>TRBJ1-2|many|NA|TRBV19
TGTGCCAGTAGTATCGCAGGGGACTATGGCTACACCTTC
CASSIAGDYGYTF
>TRBJ1-2|many|NA|TRBV27
TGTGCCAGCAGTCTCCGGCAGGGCATTCCCTATGGCTACACCTTC
CASSLRQGIPYGYTF
>TRBJ2-7|many|TRBD2|TRBV10-3
TGTGCCATCAGTGGAGATCTAGCGGGATTCTACGAGCAGTACTTC
CAISGDLAGFYEQYF
>TRBJ2-7|many|NA|TRBV7-9
TGTGCCAGCAGCACTTGGACGGATCCCTACGAGCAGTACTTC
CASSTWTDPYEQYF
>TRBJ2-3|few|NA|TRBV15
TGTGCCACCAGCACCCTCGTCCTCGGGGGACGGGATACGCAGTATTTT
CATSTLVLGGRDTQYF
>TRBJ1-3|NA|NA|TRBV10-2
TGCGCCAGCAGTGAGGTGGGTCTAGCTGGAAACACCATATATTTT
CASSEVGLAGNTIYF
>TRBJ2-2|few|TRBD2|TRBV14
TGTGCCAGCAGCCAAGATTATCCGCACCCCCGGACTAGCGGGAGTTCGAACACCGGGGAGCTGTTTTTT
CASSQDYPHPRTSGSSNTGELFF
>TRBJ2-5|NA|TRBD2|TRBV20-1
TGCAGTGCTCCCGGACTAGAGGAGACCCAGTACTTC
CSAPGLEETQYF